This is a list of T cell receptor delta chains from one sample in a study of gamma-delta T cells after stem cell transplantation. TCRdb repeated clone calling on the RT-PCR reads with CATT. Of 12,000 to 15,000 delta-chain clones listed, 30% to 35% are singletons. Sequenced: gamma-delta T cells. These receptor sequences come from a human donor. It is not recorded whose cells these are; they may come from a transplant donor. Both conserved end residues are part of each CDR3. The D gene is left open where the match is weak. Clone size is shown for a subset of rows, as once, few, many or a class of expanded clone.

>TRDJ1|-|TRDD3|TRDV1
TGTGCTCTTGGGGAACGCTCTCCCTGGGGGTTCTTCTACACCGATAAACTCATCTTT
CALGERSPWGFFYTDKLIF
>TRDJ1|once|-|TRDV1
TGTGCTAGTGGGGCCCCCTCCAGTCAAGGGAATAAACTCATCTTT
CASGAPSSQGNKLIF
>TRDJ1|-|TRDD3|TRAV29/DV5
TGTGCAGCAAGCTATTTGAGTGGGGGGATCCCCCAGTACACCGATAAACTCATCTTT
CAASYLSGGIPQYTDKLIF
>TRDJ3|large|-|TRDV2
TGTGCCTGTGACACCTGGGACACCCGACAGATGTTTTTC
CACDTWDTRQMFF
>TRDJ1|-|-|TRDV3
TGTGCCTGCAGAAGTGGACTGTGCCGACCCTACACCGATAAACTCATCTTT
CACRSGLCRPYTDKLIF
>TRDJ2|-|TRDD3|TRDV2
TGTGCCTGTGACACCGGGAGCGGGATGGGGGATACTTTGACAGCACAACTCTTCTTT
CACDTGSGMGDTLTAQLFF
>TRDJ3|-|-|TRDV2
TGTGCCTGTGACACCGCCGAATACTGGGTGATACTCCCCAGCTCCTGGGCCACCCGACAGATGTTTTTC
CACDTAEYWVILPSSWATRQMFF
>TRDJ3|few|-|TRDV2
TGTGCCTGTGACACCCCTGGGGACCTCTCCTGGGACACCCGACAGATGTTTTTC
CACDTPGDLSWDTRQMFF
>TRDJ1|few|TRDD3|TRDV1
TGTGCTCTTGGGGAACTATGGCCTTCCTACGCTGTACTGGGGGATACGGACACCGATAAACTCATCTTT
CALGELWPSYAVLGDTDTDKLIF
>TRDJ3|-|TRDD3|TRDV2
TGTGCCTGTGACACTGGGGGATTCCGCTCCTCTTACACCCTACAGATGTTTTTC
CACDTGGFRSSYTLQMFF
>TRDJ1|few|TRDD3|TRDV3
TGTGCCTCCTGGGGGATACTTCACACCGATAAACTCATCTTT
CASWGILHTDKLIF
>TRDJ1|-|-|TRDV2
TGTGCCTGTGTCGCTGGTTTTGTACTGGTGTGCCCCTACACCGACAACCTCATCTTT
CACVAGFVLVCPYTDNLIF
>TRDJ1|-|-|TRDV1
TGTGCTAGTGGGGAACCGGGTGTGAAGGGCGATAAACTCATCTTT
CASGEPGVKGDKLIF
>TRDJ1|medium-sized|TRDD3|TRDV2
TGTGCCTGTGACACTGCCCGACTGGGGGGGACCATCGATAAACTCATCTTT
CACDTARLGGTIDKLIF
>TRDJ1|-|-|TRDV1
TGTGCTCTTGGGGGAAAGGATTTCCTACAGGTACTCATACTGGGGGTCTGCACCGATAAACTCATCTTT
CALGGKDFLQVLILGVCTDKLIF
>TRDJ1|-|-|TRDV1
TGTGCTCTTGGGGAAATCTCCCATTCTACGTGGAGGGTAGACACCGATAAACTCATCTTT
CALGEISHSTWRVDTDKLIF
>TRDJ2|few|-|TRAV29/DV5
TGTGCAGCTGGTAGGTTAGCTTTGACAGCACAACTCTTCTTT
CAAGRLALTAQLFF
>TRDJ1|-|-|TRDV1
TGTGCTCTTGGGGAACTTGGTCCGGGGCACACCGATAAACTCATCTTT
CALGELGPGHTDKLIF
>TRDJ1|few|TRDD3|TRDV1
TGTGCTCTTGGGGAACTACAAGGGATCCTTACCCATAAACTGGGGGATCCTTACACCGATAAACTCATCTTT
CALGELQGILTHKLGDPYTDKLIF
>TRDJ3|-|TRDD3|TRDV2
TGTGCCTGTGACACCTGGGGGACCTGGGACACCCGACAGATGTTTTTC
CACDTWGTWDTRQMFF
>TRDJ3|-|TRDD3|TRDV2
TGTGCCTGTGATAACGGGTACTGGGGGATACAAGGCTCCTGGGACACCCGACAGATGTTTTTC
CACDNGYWGIQGSWDTRQMFF
>TRDJ1|few|TRDD3|TRDV1
TGTGCTCTTGGGCACTTCCTACTGGGGGATACCGATAAACTCATCTTT
CALGHFLLGDTDKLIF
>TRDJ3|few|TRDD3|TRDV2
TGTGCCTGTGACCGCGGTACTGGGGGATACGCCGACTGGGACACCCGACAGATGTTTTTC
CACDRGTGGYADWDTRQMFF
>TRDJ1|-|-|TRDV1
TGTGCCGGGTGTGTTTCAACTGAGATAACCGATAAACTCATCTTT
CAGCVSTEITDKLIF
>TRDJ3|few|-|TRDV2
TGTGCCAGTGAGACCGCCATGAACTCCTGGGACACCCGACAGATGTTTTTC
CASETAMNSWDTRQMFF
>TRDJ1|few|TRDD3|TRDV3
TGTGCCTCAATTCACACGGAGGGGGGATCCCGGGGCGATAAACTCATCTTT
CASIHTEGGSRGDKLIF
>TRDJ2|-|TRDD3|TRDV2
TGTGCCTGTGACAGGAGGGCCTACTGGGGGATACGGACAGCACAACTCTTCTTT
CACDRRAYWGIRTAQLFF
>TRDJ1|-|TRDD2|TRAV29/DV5
TGTGCAGCAAGCCGGGGTTCCTACCCGTACACCGATAAACTCATCTTT
CAASRGSYPYTDKLIF
>TRDJ3|-|TRDD3|TRDV1
TGTGCTCTTGGCCAACGGGCGGAACTGGGGGATCCTGACACCCGACAGATGTTTTTC
CALGQRAELGDPDTRQMFF
>TRDJ1|-|-|TRDV3
TGTGCCTTAGACACTAGGACTTCCTGTTGGAGTCGTCACACCGATAAACTCATCTTT
CALDTRTSCWSRHTDKLIF
>TRDJ1|few|-|TRDV1
TGTGCTCTTGGGGAACTTTTGGCTTCCTACGCGTCCTACTGGGGGTACACCGATAAACTCATCTTT
CALGELLASYASYWGYTDKLIF
>TRDJ1|-|TRDD3|TRDV1
TGTGCTCTTGGGGTATTGTATTTATGGGGGATACCAACTAACCCCGATAAACTCATCTTT
CALGVLYLWGIPTNPDKLIF
>TRDJ1|-|TRDD3|TRDV1
TGTGCTCTTGGGGAGCCTCTATTACAATGGGGGATACGCGGCTCCGATAAACTCATCTTT
CALGEPLLQWGIRGSDKLIF
>TRDJ1|-|-|TRDV3
TGTGCCTTTATAAGGTACCGGGATAAACTCATCTTT
CAFIRYRDKLIF
>TRDJ1|-|TRDD3|TRDV2
TGTGCCTGTGACACCGATGGGGGATACAGGACCGATAAACTCATCTTT
CACDTDGGYRTDKLIF
>TRDJ1|-|-|TRDV2
TGTGCCTGTGCCTATGTCCGGGGGGAGACAGAGATAATGTCGGCCGATAAACTCATCTTT
CACAYVRGETEIMSADKLIF
>TRDJ1|-|TRDD3|TRDV1
TGTGCTCTTGGGGACTGTTCCTACTCCGTGTACTGGGGGATACCCAATTACACCGATAAACTCATCTTT
CALGDCSYSVYWGIPNYTDKLIF
>TRDJ2|-|TRDD3|TRDV2
TGTGCCTGTGACGTGGGGATACCTTCGCCAGCACACCTCTTCTTT
CACDVGIPSPAHLFF
>TRDJ2|-|TRDD3|TRDV3
TGCGCCTTTAGTGTCCCGTACTGGGGGATACGTGTTTTGACGGCACAACTCTTCTTT
CAFSVPYWGIRVLTAQLFF
>TRDJ1|few|-|TRDV3
TGTGCCTTCACCTTCCTACGAAAGAGCGGGTACTGGGGGATGGATAAACTCATCTTT
CAFTFLRKSGYWGMDKLIF
>TRDJ1|-|TRDD3|TRDV2
TGTGCCTGTGACACCGGGGGATACTTGTGTACCGATAAACTCATCTTT
CACDTGGYLCTDKLIF
>TRDJ1|-|TRDD3|TRDV2
TGTGCCTGTGACGGCTTCTCCTCTCTTGGGCTGGGGGATACTCCCCGACATAAACTCATCTTT
CACDGFSSLGLGDTPRHKLIF
>TRDJ1|-|TRDD3|TRDV2
TGTGCCTGTGATCACCGGGGGATCCCTACCTGGGGGTCCACCGATAAACTCATCTTT
CACDHRGIPTWGSTDKLIF
>TRDJ2|few|-|TRDV2
TGTGCCTGTGACATGGGCCCTGAGCCCGGGGTCCCATACACAGCACAACTCTTCTTT
CACDMGPEPGVPYTAQLFF
>TRDJ2|-|TRDD2|TRDV3
TGTGCCCATTCCTTCCTAACTTGGGGGTTCCGAGCTTTGACAGCACAACTCTTCTTT
CAHSFLTWGFRALTAQLFF
>TRDJ3|-|TRDD3|TRDV2
TGTGCCTGTGACACGGTAATGGGGGATACGGCCTGGGACACCCGACAGATGTTTTTC
CACDTVMGDTAWDTRQMFF
>TRDJ1|few|TRDD3|TRDV1
TGTGCTCTTGCGGTGAACTGGGGGATAACGACCGATAAACTCATCTTT
CALAVNWGITTDKLIF
>TRDJ3|few|TRDD3|TRDV2
TGTGCCTGTGACAAGGGATACGCGAAGGCGGGCTCCTGGGACACCCGACAGATGTTTTTC
CACDKGYAKAGSWDTRQMFF
>TRDJ1|-|TRDD3|TRDV1
TGTGCTAGTGGGATCAGGGGGGATCGCACCGATAAACTCATCTTT
CASGIRGDRTDKLIF
>TRDJ3|-|TRDD3|TRDV2
TGTGCCTGTGACACGGCCTGGGGGATACCAAGCTCCTGGGACACCCGACAGATGTTTTTC
CACDTAWGIPSSWDTRQMFF
>TRDJ1|-|TRDD3|TRDV1
TGTGCTCTTGGGGAACCCCACCCGTTACTGGGGGATACGTTTCGCGATAAACTCATCTTT
CALGEPHPLLGDTFRDKLIF
>TRDJ1|-|TRDD3|TRDV1
TGTGCTCTTGGGGTCGTGCGCGTGGATCCACTGGGGCCCCTCGATAAACTCATCTTT
CALGVVRVDPLGPLDKLIF
>TRDJ1|-|TRDD3|TRDV3
TGTGCCTCTCAGGCCTTCCTCCTACTGGGGGATATAAGAACTGATAAACTCATCTTT
CASQAFLLLGDIRTDKLIF
>TRDJ1|-|-|TRDV1
TGTGCTATTGGGGAACGAGCTACGGGCTGCTGGGGACCCACCCCTAAACTCATCTTT
CAIGERATGCWGPTPKLIF